The 9 T cell receptor beta chains given below trace back to one sample, sequenced in a study of beta chain features in type 1 diabetes. The sequenced template was cDNA made from the entire isolated RNA. The repertoire was sequenced with immunoSEQ multiplex PCR; TCRdb's copy has only in-frame clones and lacks some. Found here are some 140,000 clones, about 10% of them singletons; the top ten hold approximately 0.7%. No antigen is known for these receptors. Regarding the study as a whole: Moderate but significant shortening of TCRB CDR3s was recorded in all four CD4+ subsets from Type 1 diabetes patients.

Source material: central memory CD4+ T cells from blood. All receptors come from a man aged 30-40 years with type 1 diabetes.

CDR3 nucleotide sequence: TGTGCCAGCAGCCAAGGACAGGGGGCTATCGATGAGCAGTTCTTC. This gives the protein CASSQGQGAIDEQFF. The rearrangement joins TRBV4-2 to TRBJ2-1, with 10 positions matching TRBD1. The germline CDR1 and CDR2 sequences are LGHNA and YNFKEQ. This CDR3 comprises 15 residues. Trimming cost V 1 base and J 8 bases; bases outside gene matches: 5.

Notes on this clone: This sample also contains other DNA sequences that code for the same CDR3. V usage is TRBV2 and J usage is TRBJ1-2, with a tentative D call TRBD1 (6 bases). Trimming pared 2 bases from V and 5 bases from J, leaving 6 bases between. The CDR3 is made up of 12 amino acids. Germline V gene data show CDR1 as SNHLY and CDR2 as FYNNEI. In DNA form, the CDR3 reads TGTGCCAGCAGTGAAAGGGGGTATGGCTACACCTTC. It translates to CASSERGYGYTF.

This clone was seen a handful of times. This chain links TRBV20-1 with TRBJ2-1, with a tentative D call TRBD1 (6 bases). This CDR3 is 11 amino acids long. From germline, CDR1 is DFQATT and CDR2 SNEGSKA (reference sequence). V shed 5 bases and J shed 10 bases, with 12 bases lying between them. In DNA, the CDR3 is TGCAGTGCTGGGGGCCCGGAGGAGCAGTTCTTC. Its protein product is CSAGGPEEQFF.

The V gene is TRBV5-4, the J gene TRBJ2-3, with 9 bases matching TRBD2. The CDR3 contains 14 residues. V gave up 4 bases and J gave up 5 bases; unmatched junction bases: 5. CDR1 SGHNT and CDR2 YYREEE come from the germline V gene (reference sequence). CDR3 in amino acids: CASSRGGAEDTQYF. CDR3 nucleotide sequence: TGTGCCAGCAGCCGCGGGGGGGCCGAAGATACGCAGTATTTT.

This clone occurred a few times. The chain employs TRBV4-2 and TRBJ2-7, with 7 positions matching TRBD2. Trimming took 1 base from V and 0 from J; bases not matched to a gene: 9. There are 17 residues in the CDR3. Germline V CDR1 and CDR2: LGHNA, YNFKEQ. The CDR3: CASSQASSGTTSYEQYF. In DNA, the CDR3 is TGTGCCAGCAGCCAAGCTTCCTCCGGGACTACCTCCTACGAGCAGTACTTC.

This sequence joins TRBV5-4 and TRBJ1-6; D unclear. Trimming took 0 bases from V and 5 from J, leaving 6 bases between them. Germline V gene data show CDR1 as SGHNT and CDR2 as YYREEE (reference sequence). The CDR3 length is 14 residues. The CDR3 loop is CASSLDTDNSPLHF. The CDR3 nucleotides are TGTGCCAGCAGCTTGGACACAGATAATTCACCCCTCCACTTT.

The chain has TRBV14 and TRBJ2-7; 7 bases are a match to TRBD1. V trimming: 3 bases; J trimming: 4 bases; junction bases outside the gene matches: 12. Germline V gene sequence: CDR1 SGHDN, CDR2 FVKESK. The CDR3 is 16 amino acids. The CDR3 spells CASSHIGQVNSYEQYF. As DNA, the CDR3 is TGTGCCAGCAGCCATATCGGACAGGTTAACTCTTACGAGCAGTACTTC. The full variable domain, completed using reference TRBV14 and TRBJ2-7, is EAGVTQFPSHSVIEKGQTVTLRCDPISGHDNLYWYRRVMGKEIKFLLHFVKESKQDESGMPNNRFLAERTGGTYSTLKVQPAELEDSGVYFCASSHIGQVNSYEQYFGPGTRLTVT.

This clone was seen more than once but under ten times. The chain couples TRBV18 to TRBJ2-3; unclear D gene. V was shortened by 6 bases and J by 2 bases, with 9 bases between the two germline ends. Germline CDR1 KGHSH, CDR2 LQKENI. The CDR3 contains 13 residues. DNA of the CDR3: TGTGCCAGCTCCAACAGCTACACAGATACGCAGTATTTT. This codes for CASSNSYTDTQYF.

The J gene is TRBJ2-7, the V gene TRBV27; 10 nucleotides line up with TRBD1. The CDR3 is 17 residues long. In germline, CDR1 is MNHEY, CDR2 SMNVEV (reference sequence). The V segment lost 3 bases and the J segment 5 bases; nucleotides outside the gene matches: 13. The CDR3: CASSFRPRQGAWHEQYF. The CDR3 DNA is TGTGCCAGCAGTTTCCGCCCTCGACAGGGGGCTTGGCACGAGCAGTACTTC.